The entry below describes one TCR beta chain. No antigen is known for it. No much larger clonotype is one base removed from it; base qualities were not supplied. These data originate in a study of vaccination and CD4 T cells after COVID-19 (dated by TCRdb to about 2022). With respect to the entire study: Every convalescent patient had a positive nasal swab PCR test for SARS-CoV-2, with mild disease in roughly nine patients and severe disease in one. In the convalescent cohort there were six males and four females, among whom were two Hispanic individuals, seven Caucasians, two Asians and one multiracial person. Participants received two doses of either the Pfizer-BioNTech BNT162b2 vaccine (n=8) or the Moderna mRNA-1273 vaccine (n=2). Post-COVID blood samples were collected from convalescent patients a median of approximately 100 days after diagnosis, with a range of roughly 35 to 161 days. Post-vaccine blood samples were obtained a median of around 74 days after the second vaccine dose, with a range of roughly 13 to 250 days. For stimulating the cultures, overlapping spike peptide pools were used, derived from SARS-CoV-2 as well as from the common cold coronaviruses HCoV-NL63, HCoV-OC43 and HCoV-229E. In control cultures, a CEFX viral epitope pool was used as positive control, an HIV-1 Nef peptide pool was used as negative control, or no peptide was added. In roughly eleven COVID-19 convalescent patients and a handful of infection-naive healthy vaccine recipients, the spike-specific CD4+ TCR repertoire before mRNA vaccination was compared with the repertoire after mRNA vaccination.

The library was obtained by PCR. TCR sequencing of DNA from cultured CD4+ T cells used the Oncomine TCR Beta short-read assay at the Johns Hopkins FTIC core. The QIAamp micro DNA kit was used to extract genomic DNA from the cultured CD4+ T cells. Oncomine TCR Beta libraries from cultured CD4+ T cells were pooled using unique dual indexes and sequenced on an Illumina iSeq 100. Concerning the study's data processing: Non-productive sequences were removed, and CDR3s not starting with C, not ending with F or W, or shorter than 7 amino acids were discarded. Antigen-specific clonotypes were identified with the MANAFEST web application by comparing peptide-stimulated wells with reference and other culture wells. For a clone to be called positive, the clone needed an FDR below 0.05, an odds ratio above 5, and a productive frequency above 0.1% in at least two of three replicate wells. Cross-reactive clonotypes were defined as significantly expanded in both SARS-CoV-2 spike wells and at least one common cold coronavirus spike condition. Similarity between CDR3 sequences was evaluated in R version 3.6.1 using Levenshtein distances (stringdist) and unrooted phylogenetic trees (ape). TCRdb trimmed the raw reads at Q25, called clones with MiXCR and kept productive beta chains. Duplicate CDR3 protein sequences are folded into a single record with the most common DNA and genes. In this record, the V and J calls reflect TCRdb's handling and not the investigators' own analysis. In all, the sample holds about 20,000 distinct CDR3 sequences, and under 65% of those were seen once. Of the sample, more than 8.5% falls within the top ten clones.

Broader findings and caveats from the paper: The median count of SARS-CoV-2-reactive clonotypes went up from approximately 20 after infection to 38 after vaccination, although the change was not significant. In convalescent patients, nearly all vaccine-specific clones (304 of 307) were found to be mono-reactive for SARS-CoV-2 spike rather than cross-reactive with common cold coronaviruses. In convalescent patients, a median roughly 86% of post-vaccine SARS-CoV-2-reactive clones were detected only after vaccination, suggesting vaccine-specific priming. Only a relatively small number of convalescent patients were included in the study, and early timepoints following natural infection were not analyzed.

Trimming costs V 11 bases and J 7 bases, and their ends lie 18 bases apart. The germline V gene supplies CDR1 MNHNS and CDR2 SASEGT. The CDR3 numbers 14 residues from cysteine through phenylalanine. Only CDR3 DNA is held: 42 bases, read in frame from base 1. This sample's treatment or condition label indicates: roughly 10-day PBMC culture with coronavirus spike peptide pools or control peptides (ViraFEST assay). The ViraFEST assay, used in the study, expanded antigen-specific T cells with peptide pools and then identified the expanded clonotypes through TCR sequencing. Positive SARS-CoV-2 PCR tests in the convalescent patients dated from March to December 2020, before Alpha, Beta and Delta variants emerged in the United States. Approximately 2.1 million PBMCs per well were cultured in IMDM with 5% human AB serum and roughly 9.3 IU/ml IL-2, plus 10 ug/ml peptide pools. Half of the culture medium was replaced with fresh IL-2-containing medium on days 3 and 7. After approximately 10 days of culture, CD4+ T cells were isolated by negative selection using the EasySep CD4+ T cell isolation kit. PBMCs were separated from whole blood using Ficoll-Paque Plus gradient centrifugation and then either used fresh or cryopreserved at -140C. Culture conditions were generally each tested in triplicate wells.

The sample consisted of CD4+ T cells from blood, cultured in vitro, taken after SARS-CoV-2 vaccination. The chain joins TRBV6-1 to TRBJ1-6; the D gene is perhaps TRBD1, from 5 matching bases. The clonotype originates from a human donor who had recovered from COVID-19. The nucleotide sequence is TGTGCCTGTATGTTAGTGGGGGGAAATTCACCCCTCCACTTT. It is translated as CACMLVGGNSPLHF.